This is a list of T cell receptor beta chains from one sample in a study of blood T cells in healthy people across ages. From the 5' RACE reads, TCRdb called clonotypes with MiXCR, one entry per CDR3 protein. The repertoire holds 1.6 million or so distinct CDR3 sequences, with around 36% as singletons. The sample comprised blood. Source of these receptors: a woman in her 30s in good health. The CDR3 runs from the conserved cysteine through the conserved F or W. D genes are given only for firm matches. Size tells how often a clone was seen (once, few, many) or the class of an expanded clone, and some rows leave it out.

V,J,D,size,CDR3,DNA
TRBV7-9,TRBJ2-1,.,many,CASSLASGGPGEQFF,TGTGCCAGCAGCTTAGCGTCTGGGGGCCCAGGCGAGCAGTTCTTC
TRBV20-1,TRBJ1-5,.,.,CSAGDIDQPQHF,TGCAGTGCTGGGGACATAGATCAGCCCCAGCATTTT
TRBV21-1,TRBJ2-7,.,few,CASSKGWASPYF,TGTGCCAGCAGCAAAGGCTGGGCTTCGCCGTACTTC
TRBV7-2,TRBJ2-3,.,few,CASRLTISRGDTQYF,TGTGCCAGCAGGCTCACTATCTCCAGGGGAGATACGCAGTATTTT
TRBV20-1,TRBJ1-2,.,.,CSGEGSTYGYTF,TGCAGTGGAGAAGGCAGTACGTATGGCTACACCTTC
TRBV7-8,TRBJ2-2,TRBD1,.,CASSLRQGIDGELFF,TGTGCCAGCAGCTTAAGACAGGGAATTGACGGGGAGCTGTTTTTT
TRBV4-1,TRBJ2-5,.,.,CASAAIGRRRAQETQYF,TGCGCCAGCGCCGCGATAGGAAGGCGAAGGGCCCAAGAGACCCAGTACTTC
TRBV6-2/TRBV6-3,TRBJ1-5,.,.,CASNDQGLPQHF,TGTGCCAGCAATGATCAGGGACTACCCCAGCATTTT
TRBV5-1,TRBJ2-2,.,.,CASSPGIGELFF,TGCGCCAGCAGCCCGGGGATCGGGGAGCTGTTTTTT
TRBV28,TRBJ2-2,TRBD1,.,CASSKVGQGRNTGELFF,TGTGCCAGCAGTAAAGTGGGACAGGGTCGTAACACCGGGGAGCTGTTTTTT
TRBV20-1,TRBJ2-1,TRBD2,few,CSAPGTSGGPYPYNEQFF,TGCAGTGCTCCCGGGACTAGCGGGGGGCCCTACCCCTACAATGAGCAGTTCTTC
TRBV5-1,TRBJ1-4,.,few,CASGENTGSGEKLFF,TGCGCCAGCGGGGAGAATACAGGGTCGGGTGAAAAACTGTTTTTT
TRBV4-2,TRBJ2-6,.,few,CASSIDSGANVLTF,TGTGCCAGCAGCATCGACTCTGGGGCCAACGTCCTGACTTTC
TRBV3-1,TRBJ1-2,.,few,CASSQDTGLTYGYTF,TGTGCCAGCAGCCAAGATACGGGACTGACCTATGGCTACACCTTC
TRBV29-1,TRBJ1-1,TRBD1,.,CSVAIQGGSTEAFF,TGCAGCGTTGCTATCCAGGGGGGGAGCACTGAAGCTTTCTTT
TRBV10-3,TRBJ2-7,TRBD2,medium-sized,CAISEEGLAGYEQYF,TGTGCCATCAGTGAGGAGGGACTAGCGGGCTACGAGCAGTACTTC
TRBV4-1,TRBJ2-3,.,.,CASSLFLGLQADTQYF,TGCGCCAGCAGCCTCTTCTTAGGGCTTCAGGCGGATACGCAGTATTTT
TRBV20-1,TRBJ2-5,.,.,CSASQGEGETQYF,TGCAGTGCTAGCCAGGGTGAGGGAGAGACCCAGTACTTC